These 17 T cell receptor beta chains originate from one sample sequenced in a study of blood T cell repertoires in COVID-19. Clones were sequenced by immunoSEQ multiplex PCR, and TCRdb holds only the in-frame ones, with some missing. The sample lists 250,000 to 300,000 clones, approximately 90% occurring once. Sequences were obtained from peripheral blood. These TCRs come from a man aged 40-50 years with acute or convalescent COVID-19.

This chain connects TRBV9 to TRBJ1-2; TRBD1 matches 9 bases. The V gene's germline CDR1 is SGDLS and CDR2 YYNGEE. The CDR3 covers 15 residues. Unmatched junction bases numbered 4, after V lost 0 bases and J lost 4 bases. The CDR3 DNA follows: TGTGCCAGCAGCGTAGACGGGACAGGGCGCTATGGCTACACCTTC. Amino acid sequence: CASSVDGTGRYGYTF.

This clone was seen a single time. The V gene is TRBV27, the J gene TRBJ1-6; 8 bases are shared with TRBD1. Germline lookup yields CDR1 MNHEY and CDR2 SMNVEV (reference sequence). V shed 10 bases, J shed 0 bases, and the junction held 5 bases outside the gene matches. The CDR3 runs 15 residues. CDR3 region: CATRGRGSYNSPLHF. The CDR3 region has the DNA TGTGCCACCAGGGGGCGCGGCTCCTATAATTCACCCCTCCACTTT.

The chain couples TRBV25-1 to TRBJ2-4; possible D gene TRBD1, 6 bases. CDR3 length equals 14 residues. Trimming stripped 3 bases from V and 5 bases from J, with 11 bases between. In germline, CDR1 is MGHDK, CDR2 SYGVNS. The CDR3 loop reads CASSDRDTQNIQYF. CDR3 sequence (DNA): TGTGCCAGCAGTGACCGGGACACTCAAAACATTCAGTACTTC.

To note about this clone: One junction end disagrees with the germline gene, perhaps due to a read error. The chain joins TRBV5-6 to TRBJ2-5, with 12 bases that match TRBD2. The length of the CDR3 is 12 residues. CDR1 and CDR2 (germline): SGHDT, YYEEEE. This CDR3 is CASSFLAGGRNF. CDR3 bases: TGTGCCAGCAGCTTTCTAGCGGGGGGGCGAAACTTC.

A note on this clone: Other DNA sequences from this sample encode an identical CDR3 as well. The rearrangement links TRBV5-1 to TRBJ1-3, with a tentative D call TRBD1 (5 bases). From germline, CDR1 is SGHRS and CDR2 YFSETQ. The CDR3 has 15 residues. V was shortened by 0 bases and J by 0 bases, with 7 bases between the two germline ends. The CDR3 here is CASSLVGDSGNTIYF. CDR3 sequence (DNA): TGCGCCAGCAGCTTGGTAGGGGACTCTGGAAACACCATATATTTT.

This sequence joins TRBV27 and TRBJ1-2; tentative D call: TRBD1 (5 bases). The CDR3 is 13 residues long. Germline V gene sequence: CDR1 MNHEY, CDR2 SMNVEV (reference sequence). Deletions cut 4 bases from V and 7 bases from J, with 13 bases between. The CDR3 DNA is TGTGCCAGCAGTTGGGGACTGGGAGGTGGCTACACCTTC. Translation gives CASSWGLGGGYTF.

This clone was observed once. V is TRBV7-2 and J is TRBJ1-1, with 9 bases lining up with TRBD1. V lost 4 bases to trimming and J lost 0 bases; unmatched junction nucleotides: 9. Looked up from germline, CDR1 is SGHTA and CDR2 is FQGNSA. The CDR3 loop spans 17 amino acids. CDR3 nucleotides: TGTGCCAGCAGCTCTCTCCCGGGACAGGGAGTGAACACTGAAGCTTTCTTT. Its protein is CASSSLPGQGVNTEAFF.

The chain has TRBV4-1 and TRBJ1-6; D is perhaps TRBD1 (5 bases). From germline, CDR1 is MGHRA and CDR2 YSYEKL. V was trimmed by 0 bases and J by 10 bases, leaving 16 bases between them. This CDR3 has 16 amino acids. The CDR3 here is CASSQDQGRVGSPLHF. As DNA, the CDR3 is TGCGCCAGCAGCCAAGATCAAGGCAGGGTAGGATCACCCCTCCACTTT.

The chain joins TRBV6-5 to TRBJ2-1, with D possibly TRBD2 on 5 matching bases. The CDR3 runs 14 residues. CDR1 and CDR2 from the germline V gene are MNHEY and SVGAGI. V lost 0 bases and J lost 6, with 9 bases in between. CDR3 sequence: CASSYSHGGNEQFF. DNA for the CDR3: TGTGCCAGCAGTTACTCGCACGGAGGCAATGAGCAGTTCTTC.

This chain connects TRBV29-1 to TRBJ2-2; weak D call: TRBD2 (6 bases). The CDR3 has 13 amino acids. Per germline, CDR1 SQVTM and CDR2 ANQGSEA. Trimming cost V 0 bases and J 7 bases, with 9 bases left between them. The CDR3 DNA follows: TGCAGCGTTGAAGAAGGCGGGGTCGGGGAGCTGTTTTTT. This translates into CSVEEGGVGELFF.

The chain couples TRBV18 to TRBJ1-5, with D perhaps matching TRBD1 (6 bases). Per germline, CDR1 KGHSH and CDR2 LQKENI. V was pared by 2 bases and J by 3 bases, with 11 bases between. The CDR3 runs 15 residues. CDR3 nucleotides: TGTGCCAGCTCACCAACAGGGACCTTCAATCAGCCCCAGCATTTT. Translated: CASSPTGTFNQPQHF.

This chain connects TRBV5-1 to TRBJ1-4, with D unresolved. Trimming left V 1 base short and J 7 bases short, with 20 bases between. The CDR3 extends over 17 amino acids. The germline V gene encodes CDR1 SGHRS and CDR2 YFSETQ. The CDR3 DNA reads as TGCGCCAGCAGCTTGAGACGATACTCAGCCCCAGGTGAAAAACTGTTTTTT. Protein product: CASSLRRYSAPGEKLFF. The complete variable domain, with remaining parts taken from reference TRBV5-1 and TRBJ1-4, reads KAGVTQTPRYLIKTRGQQVTLSCSPISGHRSVSWYQQTPGQGLQFLFEYFSETQRNKGNFPGRFSGRQFSNSRSEMNVSTLELGDSALYLCASSLRRYSAPGEKLFFGSGTQLSVL.

The chain joins TRBV19 to TRBJ1-6; 7 positions match TRBD1. Trimming at V came to 4 bases and at J to 10 bases, leaving 4 bases not matched to a gene. Germline assignment: CDR1 LNHDA and CDR2 SQIVND (reference sequence). The CDR3 is made up of 13 amino acids. The CDR3 sequence is CASSNQGVSPLHF. Written as DNA, the CDR3 is TGTGCCAGTAGTAACCAGGGGGTCTCACCCCTCCACTTT.

The V call is TRBV3-1 (or the pseudogene TRBV3-2), the J call TRBJ1-2; a weak D match, TRBD1 (5 bases). Germline CDR1 LGHDT, CDR2 YNNKEL (reference sequence). V was cut by 1 base and J by 3 bases, with 6 bases left in between. The CDR3 totals 13 residues. The CDR3, as DNA: TGTGCCAGCAGCCAAGGCAGGGACTATGGCTACACCTTC. It yields the protein CASSQGRDYGYTF.

The chain couples TRBV11-2 to TRBJ2-7; 8 nucleotides match TRBD1. V was pared by 3 bases and J by 4 bases, with 2 bases of the junction left unmatched. The CDR3 runs 13 residues. The V gene's germline CDR1 is SGHAT and CDR2 FQNNGV. The CDR3 sequence is CASSFRQGYEQYF. The CDR3 region has the DNA TGTGCCAGCAGCTTCCGACAGGGGTACGAGCAGTACTTC. Filled out from reference TRBV11-2 and TRBJ2-7, the complete variable domain reads EAGVAQSPRYKIIEKRQSVAFWCNPISGHATLYWYQQILGQGPKLLIQFQNNGVVDDSQLPKDRFSAERLKGVDSTLKIQPAKLEDSAVYLCASSFRQGYEQYFGPGTRLTVT.

This clone has only a few counts. The rearrangement uses TRBV4-2 and TRBJ2-1, with 9 bases fitting TRBD1. CDR1 and CDR2 (germline): LGHNA, YNFKEQ. The CDR3 extends over 17 amino acids. After removal of 4 bases from V and 8 bases from J, the junction contained 15 bases not matched to a gene. The CDR3 DNA is TGTGCCAGCAGCCCAAGACCCGGGACAGGGAAATCCGATGAGCAGTTCTTC. It yields the protein CASSPRPGTGKSDEQFF.

The sample holds one count of this clone. DNA for the CDR3: TGTGCCAGCAGTTTTCCGAAAGACAGGGGAGGCTACACCTTC. Amino acids: CASSFPKDRGGYTF. V gene TRBV28 combines with J gene TRBJ1-2; 8 bases agree with TRBD1. J gave up 8 bases and V 3 bases, and 8 bases lay outside the gene matches. CDR3 length: 14 residues. Germline assignment: CDR1 MDHEN and CDR2 SYDVKM.